Each of the 3 T cell receptor beta chains below was sequenced from the same sample in a study of T cell clones after liver transplantation. TCRdb's copy holds only in-frame clones and misses some; the assay was immunoSEQ multiplex PCR. The data contain some 120,000 clones, 90% of them singletons. The sample here was CD4+ T cells from blood, taken 12 months after liver transplant. These receptors were collected from a human patient who received a liver transplant. Part of the T cell pool may stem from the graft donor.

V and J are TRBV14 and TRBJ1-1; D call uncertain. Trimming removed 1 base at V and 2 bases at J, with 8 bases between. Germline V CDR1 and CDR2: SGHDN, FVKESK. This CDR3 spans 14 amino acids. The CDR3 bases are TGTGCCAGCAGCCAAGTGGCGACTAACACTGAAGCTTTCTTT. Its protein product is CASSQVATNTEAFF.

The chain couples TRBV30 to TRBJ2-5, with 8 positions matching TRBD2. This CDR3 comprises 13 residues. Germline CDR1 reads GTSNPN; CDR2 reads SVGIG (reference sequence). V lost 4 bases to trimming and J lost 4 bases; unmatched junction nucleotides: 5. The CDR3 DNA reads as TGTGCCTGGACCGCGGGGGGCGCAGAGACCCAGTACTTC. It is translated as CAWTAGGAETQYF.

The rearrangement uses TRBV29-1 and TRBJ1-5; D perhaps matches TRBD1 (6 bases). The V gene's germline CDR1 is SQVTM and CDR2 ANQGSEA. The ends were cut back, 6 bases at V and 0 bases at J, with 12 bases in the middle. This CDR3 has 14 amino acids. This CDR3 reads CSVRGGDSNQPQHF. DNA of the CDR3: TGCAGCGTCCGAGGGGGGGATAGCAATCAGCCCCAGCATTTT.